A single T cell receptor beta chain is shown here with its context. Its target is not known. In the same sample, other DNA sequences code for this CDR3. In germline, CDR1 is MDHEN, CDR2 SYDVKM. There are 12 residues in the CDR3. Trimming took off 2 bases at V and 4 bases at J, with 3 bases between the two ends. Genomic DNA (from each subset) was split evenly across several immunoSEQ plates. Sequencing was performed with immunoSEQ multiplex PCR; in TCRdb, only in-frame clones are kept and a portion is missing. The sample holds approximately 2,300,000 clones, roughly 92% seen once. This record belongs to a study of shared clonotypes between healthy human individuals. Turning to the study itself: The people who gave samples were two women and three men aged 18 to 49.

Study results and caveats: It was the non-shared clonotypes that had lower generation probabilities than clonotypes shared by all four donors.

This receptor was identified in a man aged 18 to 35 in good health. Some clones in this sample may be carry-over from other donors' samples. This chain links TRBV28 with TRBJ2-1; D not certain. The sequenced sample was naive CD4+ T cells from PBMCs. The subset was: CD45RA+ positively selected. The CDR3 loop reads CASSLLYNEQFF. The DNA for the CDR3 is TGTGCCAGCAGTTTACTATACAATGAGCAGTTCTTC.